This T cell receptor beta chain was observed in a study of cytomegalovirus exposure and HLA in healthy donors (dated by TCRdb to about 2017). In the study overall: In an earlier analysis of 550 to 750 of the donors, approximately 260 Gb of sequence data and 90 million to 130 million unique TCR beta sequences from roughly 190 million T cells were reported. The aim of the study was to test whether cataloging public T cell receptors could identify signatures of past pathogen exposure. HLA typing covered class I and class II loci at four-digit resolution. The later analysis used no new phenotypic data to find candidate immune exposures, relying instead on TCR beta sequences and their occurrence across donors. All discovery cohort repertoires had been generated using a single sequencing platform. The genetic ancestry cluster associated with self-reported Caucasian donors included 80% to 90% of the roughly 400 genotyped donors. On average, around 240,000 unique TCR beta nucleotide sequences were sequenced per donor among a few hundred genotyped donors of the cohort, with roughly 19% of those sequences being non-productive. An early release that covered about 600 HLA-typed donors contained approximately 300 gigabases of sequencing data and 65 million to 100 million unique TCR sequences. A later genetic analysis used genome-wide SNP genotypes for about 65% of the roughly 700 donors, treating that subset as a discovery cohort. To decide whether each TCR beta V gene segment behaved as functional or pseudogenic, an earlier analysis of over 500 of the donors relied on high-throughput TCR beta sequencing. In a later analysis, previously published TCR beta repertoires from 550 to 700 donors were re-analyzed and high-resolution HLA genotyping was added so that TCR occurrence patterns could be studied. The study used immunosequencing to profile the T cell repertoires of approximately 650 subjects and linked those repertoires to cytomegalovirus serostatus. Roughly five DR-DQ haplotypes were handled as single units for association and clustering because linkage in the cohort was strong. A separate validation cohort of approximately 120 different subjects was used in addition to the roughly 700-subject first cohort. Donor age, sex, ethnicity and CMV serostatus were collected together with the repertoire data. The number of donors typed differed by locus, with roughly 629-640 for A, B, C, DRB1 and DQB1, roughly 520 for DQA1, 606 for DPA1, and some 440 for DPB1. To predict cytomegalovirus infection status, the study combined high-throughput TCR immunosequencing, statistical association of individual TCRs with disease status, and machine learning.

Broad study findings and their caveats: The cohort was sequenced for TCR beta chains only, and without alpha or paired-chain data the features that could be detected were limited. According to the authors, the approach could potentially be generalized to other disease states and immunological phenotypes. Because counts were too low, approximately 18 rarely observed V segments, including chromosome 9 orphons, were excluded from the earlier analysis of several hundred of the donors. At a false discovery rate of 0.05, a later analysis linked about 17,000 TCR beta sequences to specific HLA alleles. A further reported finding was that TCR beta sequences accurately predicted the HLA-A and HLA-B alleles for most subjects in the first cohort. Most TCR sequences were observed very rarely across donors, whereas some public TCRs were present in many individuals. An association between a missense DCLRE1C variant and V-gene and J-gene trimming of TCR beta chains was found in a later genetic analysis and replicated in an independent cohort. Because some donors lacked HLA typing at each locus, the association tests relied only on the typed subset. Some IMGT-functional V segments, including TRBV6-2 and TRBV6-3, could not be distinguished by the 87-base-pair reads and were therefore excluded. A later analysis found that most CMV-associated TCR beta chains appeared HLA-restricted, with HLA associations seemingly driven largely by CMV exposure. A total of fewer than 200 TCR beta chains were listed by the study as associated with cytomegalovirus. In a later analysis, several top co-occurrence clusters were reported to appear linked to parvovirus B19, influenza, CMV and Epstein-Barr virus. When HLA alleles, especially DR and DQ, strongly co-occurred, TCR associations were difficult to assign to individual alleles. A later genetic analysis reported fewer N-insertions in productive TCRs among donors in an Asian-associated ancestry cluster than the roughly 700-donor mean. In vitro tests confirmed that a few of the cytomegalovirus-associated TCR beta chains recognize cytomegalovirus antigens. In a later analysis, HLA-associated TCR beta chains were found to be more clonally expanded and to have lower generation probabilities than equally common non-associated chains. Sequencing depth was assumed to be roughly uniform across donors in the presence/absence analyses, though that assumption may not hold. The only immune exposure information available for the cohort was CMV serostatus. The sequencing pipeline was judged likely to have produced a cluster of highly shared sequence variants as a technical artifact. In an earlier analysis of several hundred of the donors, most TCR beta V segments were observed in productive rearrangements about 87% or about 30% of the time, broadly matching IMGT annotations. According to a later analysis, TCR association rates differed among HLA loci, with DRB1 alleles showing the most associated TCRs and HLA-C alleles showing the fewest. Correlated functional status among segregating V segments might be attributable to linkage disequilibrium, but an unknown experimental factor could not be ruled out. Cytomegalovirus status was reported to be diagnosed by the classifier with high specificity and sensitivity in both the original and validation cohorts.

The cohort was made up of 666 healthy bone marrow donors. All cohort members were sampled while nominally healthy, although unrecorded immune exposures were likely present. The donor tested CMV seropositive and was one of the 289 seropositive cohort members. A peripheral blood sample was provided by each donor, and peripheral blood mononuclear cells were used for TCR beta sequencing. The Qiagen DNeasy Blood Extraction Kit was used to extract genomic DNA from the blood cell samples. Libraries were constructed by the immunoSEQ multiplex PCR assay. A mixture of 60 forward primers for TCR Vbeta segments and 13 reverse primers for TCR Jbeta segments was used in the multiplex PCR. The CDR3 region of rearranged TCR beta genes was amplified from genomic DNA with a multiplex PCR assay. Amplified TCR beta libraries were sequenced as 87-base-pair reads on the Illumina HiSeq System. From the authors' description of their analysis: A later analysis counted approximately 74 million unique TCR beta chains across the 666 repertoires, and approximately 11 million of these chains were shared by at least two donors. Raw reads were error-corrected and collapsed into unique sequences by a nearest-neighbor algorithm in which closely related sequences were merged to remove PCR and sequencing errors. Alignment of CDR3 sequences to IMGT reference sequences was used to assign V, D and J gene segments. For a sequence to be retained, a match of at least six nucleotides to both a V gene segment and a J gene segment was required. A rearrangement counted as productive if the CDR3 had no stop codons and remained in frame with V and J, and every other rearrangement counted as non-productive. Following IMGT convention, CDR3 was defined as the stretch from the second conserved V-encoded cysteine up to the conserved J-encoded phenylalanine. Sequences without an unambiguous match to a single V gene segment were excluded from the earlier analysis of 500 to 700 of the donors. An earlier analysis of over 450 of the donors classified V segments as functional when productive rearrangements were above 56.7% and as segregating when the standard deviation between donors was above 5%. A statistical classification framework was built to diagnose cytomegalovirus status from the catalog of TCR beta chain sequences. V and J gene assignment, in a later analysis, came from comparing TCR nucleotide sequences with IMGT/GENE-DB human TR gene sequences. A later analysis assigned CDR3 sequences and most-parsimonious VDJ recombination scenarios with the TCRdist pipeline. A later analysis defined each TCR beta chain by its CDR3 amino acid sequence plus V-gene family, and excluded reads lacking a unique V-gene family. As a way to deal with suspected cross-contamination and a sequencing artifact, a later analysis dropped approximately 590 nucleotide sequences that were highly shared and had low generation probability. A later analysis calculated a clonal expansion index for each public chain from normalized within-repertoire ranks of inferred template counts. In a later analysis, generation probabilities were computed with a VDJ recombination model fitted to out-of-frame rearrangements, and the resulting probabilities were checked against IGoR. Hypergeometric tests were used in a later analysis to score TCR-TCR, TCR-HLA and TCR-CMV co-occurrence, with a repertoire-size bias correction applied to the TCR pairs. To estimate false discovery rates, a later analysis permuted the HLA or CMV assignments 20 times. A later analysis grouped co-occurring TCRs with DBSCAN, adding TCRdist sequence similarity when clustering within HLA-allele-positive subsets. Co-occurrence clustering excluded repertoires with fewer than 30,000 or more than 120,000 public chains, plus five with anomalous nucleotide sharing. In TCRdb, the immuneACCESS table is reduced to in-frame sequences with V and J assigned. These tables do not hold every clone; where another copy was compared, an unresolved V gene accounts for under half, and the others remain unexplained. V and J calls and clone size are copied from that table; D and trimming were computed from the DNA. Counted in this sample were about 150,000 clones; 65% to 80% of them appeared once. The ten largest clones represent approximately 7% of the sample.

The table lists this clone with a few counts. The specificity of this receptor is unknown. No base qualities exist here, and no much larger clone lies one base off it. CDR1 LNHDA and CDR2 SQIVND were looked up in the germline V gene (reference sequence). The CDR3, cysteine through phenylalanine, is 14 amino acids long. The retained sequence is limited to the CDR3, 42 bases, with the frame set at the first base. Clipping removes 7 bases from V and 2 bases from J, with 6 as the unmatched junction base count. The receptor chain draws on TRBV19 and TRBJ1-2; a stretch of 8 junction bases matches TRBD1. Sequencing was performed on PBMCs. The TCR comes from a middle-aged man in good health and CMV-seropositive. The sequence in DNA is TGTGCCAGTATCCCGACAGGGGCGAACTATGGCTACACCTTC. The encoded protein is CASIPTGANYGYTF.